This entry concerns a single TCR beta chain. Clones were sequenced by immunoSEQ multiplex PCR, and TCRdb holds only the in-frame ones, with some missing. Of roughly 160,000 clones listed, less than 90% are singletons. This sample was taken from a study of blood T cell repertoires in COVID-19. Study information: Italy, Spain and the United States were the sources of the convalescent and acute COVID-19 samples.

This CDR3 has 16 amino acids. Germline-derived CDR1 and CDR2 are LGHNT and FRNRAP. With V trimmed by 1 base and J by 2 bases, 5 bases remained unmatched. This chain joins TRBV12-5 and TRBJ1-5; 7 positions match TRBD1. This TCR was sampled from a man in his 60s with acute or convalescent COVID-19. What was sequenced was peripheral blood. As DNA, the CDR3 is TGTGCTAGTGGTTTGGCAGGGGGAGTTGGCAATCAGCCCCAGCATTTT. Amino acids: CASGLAGGVGNQPQHF.